This T cell receptor (beta chain) comes out of a study of blood T cell repertoires in COVID-19. Produced via immunoSEQ multiplex PCR; TCRdb's table is partial and in-frame only. The sample records under 250,000 clones, approximately 81% being singletons. The CDR3 loop spans 18 amino acids. Germline loops: CDR1 SGHKS, CDR2 YYEKEE (reference sequence). V was clipped by 1 base and J by 4 bases; unmatched bases: 10. The clonotype was recovered from a man aged 45-65 years who had recovered from COVID-19. The sequencing input was peripheral blood. This chain joins TRBV5-5 and TRBJ2-3, with 12 bases identical to TRBD2. The CDR3 DNA reads as TGTGCCAGCAGCTTGTTCCCGACTAGCGGGAGTGAGGCAGATACGCAGTATTTT. It encodes CASSLFPTSGSEADTQYF.